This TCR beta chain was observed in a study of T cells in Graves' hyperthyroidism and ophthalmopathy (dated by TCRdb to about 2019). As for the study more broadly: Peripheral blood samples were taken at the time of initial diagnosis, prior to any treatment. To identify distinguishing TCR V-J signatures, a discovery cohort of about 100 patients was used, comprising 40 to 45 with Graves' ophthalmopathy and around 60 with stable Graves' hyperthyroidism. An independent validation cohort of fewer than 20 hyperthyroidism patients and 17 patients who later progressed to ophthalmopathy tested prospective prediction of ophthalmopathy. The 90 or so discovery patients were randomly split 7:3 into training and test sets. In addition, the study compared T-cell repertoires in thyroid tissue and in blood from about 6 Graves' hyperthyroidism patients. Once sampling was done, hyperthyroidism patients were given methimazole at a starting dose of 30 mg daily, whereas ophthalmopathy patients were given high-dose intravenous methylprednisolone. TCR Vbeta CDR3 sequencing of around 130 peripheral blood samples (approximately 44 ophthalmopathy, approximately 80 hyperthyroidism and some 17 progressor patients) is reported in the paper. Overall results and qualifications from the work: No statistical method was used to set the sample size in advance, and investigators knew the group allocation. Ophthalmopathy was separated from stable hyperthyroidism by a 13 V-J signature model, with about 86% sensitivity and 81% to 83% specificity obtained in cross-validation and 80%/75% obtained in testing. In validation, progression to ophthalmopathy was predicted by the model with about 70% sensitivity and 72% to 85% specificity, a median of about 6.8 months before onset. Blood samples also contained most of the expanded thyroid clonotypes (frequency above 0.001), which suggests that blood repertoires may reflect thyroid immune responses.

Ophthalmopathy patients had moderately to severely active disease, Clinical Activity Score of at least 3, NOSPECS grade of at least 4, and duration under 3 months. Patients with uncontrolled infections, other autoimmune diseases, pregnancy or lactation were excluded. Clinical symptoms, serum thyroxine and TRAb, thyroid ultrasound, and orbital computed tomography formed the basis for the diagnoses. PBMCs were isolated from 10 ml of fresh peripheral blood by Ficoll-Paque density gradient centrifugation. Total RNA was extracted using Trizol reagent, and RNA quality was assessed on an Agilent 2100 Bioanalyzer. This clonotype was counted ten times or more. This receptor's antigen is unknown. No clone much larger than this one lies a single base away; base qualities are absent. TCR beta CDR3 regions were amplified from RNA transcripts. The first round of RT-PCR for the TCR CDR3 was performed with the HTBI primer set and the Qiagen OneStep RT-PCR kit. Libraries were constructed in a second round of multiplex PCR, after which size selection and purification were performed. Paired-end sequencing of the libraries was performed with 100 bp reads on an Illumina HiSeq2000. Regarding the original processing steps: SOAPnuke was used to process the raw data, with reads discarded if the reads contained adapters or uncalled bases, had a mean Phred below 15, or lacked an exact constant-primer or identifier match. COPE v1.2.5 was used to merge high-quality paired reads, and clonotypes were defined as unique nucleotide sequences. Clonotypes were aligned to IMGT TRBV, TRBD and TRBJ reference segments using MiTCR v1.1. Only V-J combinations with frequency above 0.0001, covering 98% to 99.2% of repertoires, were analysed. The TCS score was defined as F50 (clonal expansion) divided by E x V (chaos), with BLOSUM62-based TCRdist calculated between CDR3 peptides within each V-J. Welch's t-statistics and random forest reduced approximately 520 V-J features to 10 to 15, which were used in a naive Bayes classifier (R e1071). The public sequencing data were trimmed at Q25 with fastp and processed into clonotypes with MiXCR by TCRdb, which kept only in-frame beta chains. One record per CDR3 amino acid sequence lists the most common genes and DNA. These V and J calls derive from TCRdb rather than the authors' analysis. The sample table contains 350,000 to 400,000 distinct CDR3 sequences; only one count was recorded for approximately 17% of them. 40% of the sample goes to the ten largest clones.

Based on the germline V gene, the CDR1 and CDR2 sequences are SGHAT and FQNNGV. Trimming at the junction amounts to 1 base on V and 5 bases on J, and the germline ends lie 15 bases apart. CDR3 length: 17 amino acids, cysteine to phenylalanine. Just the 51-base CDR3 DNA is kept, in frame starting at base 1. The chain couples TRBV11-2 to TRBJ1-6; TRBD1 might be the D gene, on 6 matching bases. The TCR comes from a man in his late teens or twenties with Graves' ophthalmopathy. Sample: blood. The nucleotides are TGTGCCAGCAGCTTAGGGGACTCAGGGGCGGATAATTCACCCCTCCACTTT. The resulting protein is CASSLGDSGADNSPLHF.